This T cell receptor beta chain was observed in a study of blood T cell repertoires in COVID-19. This clone came up a few times. Profiled with immunoSEQ multiplex PCR; TCRdb holds only in-frame clones, not every one. The sample records about 140,000 clones, 70% to 80% being singletons. The CDR3 extends over 15 amino acids. V lost 4 bases to trimming and J lost 7 bases; unmatched junction nucleotides: 7. Germline V lookup: CDR1 SGHDN, CDR2 FVKESK. The source material was peripheral blood. This receptor was obtained from a man in his fifties or sixties with acute or convalescent COVID-19. This chain uses TRBV14 with TRBJ1-6; 7 nucleotides agree with TRBD1. The CDR3 DNA reads as TGTGCCAGCAGCCCCGTTACAGGGGTGAATTCACCCCTCCACTTT. Its translation: CASSPVTGVNSPLHF.